Following are 7 T cell receptor beta chains from one sample sequenced in a study of T cell responses to AZD1222 COVID-19 vaccine (TCRdb year 2021). The method behind the library was the immunoSEQ multiplex PCR assay. What TCRdb holds here is the immuneACCESS table cut down to in-frame rearrangements. Part of the clones is not present; checked against another copy, under half of the missing clones reflect an unresolved V gene, and the others are unexplained. For this sample the table gives roughly 100,000 clones, of which approximately 86% were detected only once. The leading ten clones occupy approximately 5% of the sample. Interpreted using the paper, the time point label stands for: baseline before first vaccination. The sample in question was peripheral blood, obtained on day 0 of AZD1222 vaccination. These receptors were obtained from an adult in good health.

The V gene is TRBV29-1, the J gene TRBJ2-1; TRBD2 matches 8 bases. CDR3 length equals 15 residues. Trimming took 4 bases from V and 2 from J; bases not matched to a gene: 7. Germline values: CDR1 SQVTM, CDR2 ANQGSEA. CDR3 DNA sequence: TGCAGCGTTGTCACCCCAGCGGGAGCCTACAATGAGCAGTTCTTC. Protein: CSVVTPAGAYNEQFF.

The V gene is TRBV19, the J gene TRBJ1-2; 11 bases are shared with TRBD1. CDR3 size: 13 residues. V dropped 7 bases and J dropped 6; count of bases not matched to a gene: 4. Germline V gene data show CDR1 as LNHDA and CDR2 as SQIVND (reference sequence). The CDR3 loop reads CASTGQGANGYTF. CDR3 coding DNA: TGTGCCAGTACCGGACAGGGGGCCAATGGCTACACCTTC.

This chain links TRBV29-1 with TRBJ2-1, with a tentative D call TRBD1 (5 bases). Between the trimmed V and J ends, which lost 7 bases and 1 base, there was a span of 14 bases. From germline, CDR1 is SQVTM and CDR2 ANQGSEA. There are 14 residues in the CDR3. This CDR3 is CSGGRRMSYNEQFF. The CDR3 bases are TGCAGCGGGGGCCGCAGGATGTCCTACAATGAGCAGTTCTTC.

The chain links TRBV5-6 to TRBJ2-5; a possible D gene is TRBD1 (6 bases). Germline V gene data show CDR1 as SGHDT and CDR2 as YYEEEE. Trimming left V 0 bases short and J 3 bases short, with 12 bases between. This CDR3 contains 15 residues. The CDR3 DNA reads as TGTGCCAGCAGCTTGGTACGACAGGCCAAAGAGACCCAGTACTTC. Translation: CASSLVRQAKETQYF.

This chain connects TRBV19 to TRBJ2-7, with TRBD1 matching over 7 bases. The CDR3 length is 15 residues. The V gene's germline CDR1 is LNHDA and CDR2 SQIVND (reference sequence). Trimming took 6 bases from V and 5 from J; bases not matched to a gene: 13. DNA of the CDR3: TGTGCCAGTAGGGGGACAGCCGACCGAGGGGACGAGCAGTACTTC. Translating it yields CASRGTADRGDEQYF. The variable domain in full, completed from reference TRBV19 and TRBJ2-7, reads DGGITQSPKYLFRKEGQNVTLSCEQNLNHDAMYWYRQDPGQGLRLIYYSQIVNDFQKGDIAEGYSVSREKKESFPLTVTSAQKNPTAFYLCASRGTADRGDEQYFGPGTRLTVT.

This clone was detected only a few times. The chain links TRBV7-9 to TRBJ2-7; D is uncertain. The CDR3 is made up of 13 amino acids. Germline CDR1 reads SEHNR; CDR2 reads FQNEAQ (reference sequence). V lost 1 base to trimming and J lost 4 bases, with 8 bases between them. The CDR3 sequence is CASSLGTVYEQYF. The CDR3 region has the DNA TGTGCCAGCAGCTTAGGAACAGTTTACGAGCAGTACTTC.

This clone appeared once. The V gene is TRBV4-3, the J gene TRBJ1-1; TRBD1 matches 7 bases. The CDR3 has 13 amino acids. The germline gives CDR1 LGHNA, CDR2 YSLEER. V lost 0 bases, J lost 9 bases, and 4 bases stayed unmatched. In DNA form, the CDR3 reads TGCGCCAGCAGCCAAGAGGAACAGGGGAAAGCTTTCTTT. This sequence encodes CASSQEEQGKAFF.